The source of this T cell receptor (beta chain) is a study of blood T cell repertoires in COVID-19. At the level of the study: From the United States, Italy and Spain came samples of acute and convalescent COVID-19. In each case, the material was cDNA or gDNA derived from T cells, B-cell-depleted T cells, or PBMCs.

As originally analysed: The authors estimated nucleated cell counts from reference gene primer amplification. Repertoires were generated with immunoSEQ multiplex PCR, while TCRdb's copy carries only in-frame clones and drops some. V and J calls and clone size follow that table, whereas D and trimming were derived from the DNA. Of 200,000 to 250,000 clones detected, around 88% appear once; the ten largest clones hold approximately 1.4%. V lost 4 bases to trimming and J lost 5 bases, with 21 bases between them. This CDR3 contains 16 residues. In germline, CDR1 is LGHDT, CDR2 YNNKEL (reference sequence).

Sequences were obtained from peripheral blood. This receptor was obtained from an elderly man with acute or convalescent COVID-19. This chain connects TRBV3-1 (or the pseudogene TRBV3-2) to TRBJ2-7; perhaps TRBD2 as D (6 bases). The CDR3 loop is CASSRASGLALDEQYF. DNA for the CDR3: TGTGCCAGCAGCCGGGCCTCGGGACTTGCTTTGGACGAGCAGTACTTC.